The clone carrying this T cell receptor (beta chain) was observed a handful of times. Its target is unknown. The sample comes from a study of T-cell memory formation after mild COVID-19. V lost 2 bases and J lost 5, with 12 bases in between. Germline values: CDR1 MGHRA, CDR2 YSYEKL. This CDR3 spans 14 amino acids. Study results and limitations: The study found contracting CD4+ clones mainly in CM and EM and contracting CD8+ clones in EMRA. Pre-infection memory contained some responding clones, which suggested that cross-reactive memory had joined.

Barcoded TCR alpha and TCR beta cDNA libraries with UMIs came from 5'RACE using constant-segment primers. TCRdb re-derived calls from the 5' RACE reads in MiXCR, one entry per CDR3 protein. The sample includes some 450,000 distinct CDR3 sequences, around 20% seen only once; the top ten take 7.5% to 9.5%. The sequenced material came from PBMCs or a T cell subset sorted from them (not recorded which). The V call is TRBV4-1, the J call TRBJ1-2; D gene unclear. This receptor was taken from an adult woman who had mild COVID-19 (a few samples of this study predate the infection). Cell type and time point are not known. The chain's CDR3 is CASSQPGVLYGYTF. DNA of the CDR3: TGCGCCAGCAGCCAACCCGGAGTGTTATATGGCTACACCTTC.